The clone carrying this T cell receptor beta chain was observed a handful of times. The sample originates from a study of blood T cell repertoires in COVID-19. Turning to the study itself: The United States, Italy and Spain supplied acute and convalescent COVID-19 samples.

Study processing details: Estimation of nucleated cell counts relied on the amplification of reference gene primers. The table came from immunoSEQ multiplex PCR; TCRdb's copy has only in-frame clones and leaves some out. V, J and clone size are those of that table, while D and trimming were read from the DNA. Counted here are roughly 100,000 clones, about 90% occurring once; the ten biggest clones make up 6% to 6.5%. Sequences were obtained from peripheral blood. The origin of this receptor is a human donor in a cohort sampled during active COVID-19.

The CDR3 here is CASSTSGTQYNEQFF. The CDR3 region has the DNA TGTGCCAGCAGCACCTCCGGGACTCAATACAATGAGCAGTTCTTC. This rearrangement joins TRBV9 to TRBJ2-1, with D tentatively TRBD2 (6 bases). V was clipped by 4 bases and J by 4 bases, with 15 bases between them. CDR1 is SGDLS and CDR2 is YYNGEE in the germline V gene. The CDR3 has 15 amino acids.